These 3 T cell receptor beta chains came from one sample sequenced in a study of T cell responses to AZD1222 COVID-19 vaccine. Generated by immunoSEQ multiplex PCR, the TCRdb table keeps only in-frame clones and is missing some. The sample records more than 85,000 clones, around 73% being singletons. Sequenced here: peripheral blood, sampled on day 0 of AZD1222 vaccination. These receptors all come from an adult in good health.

Written as DNA, the CDR3 is TGCGCCAGCACCCAACGGACAGGGCAGAACACCGGGGAGCTGTTTTTT. Its translation is CASTQRTGQNTGELFF. The rearrangement joins TRBV5-1 to TRBJ2-2; 8 positions agree with TRBD1. V shed 6 bases, J shed 1 base, and the junction held 8 bases outside the gene matches. The CDR3 covers 16 residues. Germline lookup yields CDR1 SGHRS and CDR2 YFSETQ.

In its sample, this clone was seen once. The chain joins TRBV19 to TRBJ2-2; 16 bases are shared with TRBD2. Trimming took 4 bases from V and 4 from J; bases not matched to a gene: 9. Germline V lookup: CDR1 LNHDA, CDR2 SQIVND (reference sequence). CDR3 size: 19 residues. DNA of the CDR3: TGTGCCAGTAGTACAACGGGACTAGCGGGAGGGCCGGGCACCGGGGAGCTGTTTTTT. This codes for CASSTTGLAGGPGTGELFF.

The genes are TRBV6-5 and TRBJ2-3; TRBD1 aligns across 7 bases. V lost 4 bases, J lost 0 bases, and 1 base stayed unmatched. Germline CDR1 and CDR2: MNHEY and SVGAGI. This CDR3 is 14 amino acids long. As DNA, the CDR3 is TGTGCCAGCAGTTCGGACAGGAGCACAGATACGCAGTATTTT. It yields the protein CASSSDRSTDTQYF.